These T cell receptor beta chains were read from a single sample in a study of shared clonotypes between healthy human individuals. The table came from immunoSEQ multiplex PCR; TCRdb's copy has only in-frame clones and leaves some out. In the table there are 2 million to 2.5 million clones, 85% to 95% of which are singletons. Sequenced input: naive CD4+ T cells from PBMCs. The source is a man between 18 and 35 years old in good health. Some clones in this sample may be carry-over from other donors' samples. CDR3s include the opening cysteine and the closing phenylalanine or tryptophan. A D gene is named only where the DNA matches it firmly. Size values are once, few and many counts, or a class for expanded clones, and some rows have none.

d_call,clone_size,v_call,cdr3_length,j_call,cdr3_aa,cdr3_nt
-,-,TRBV2,11,TRBJ2-2,CASSVAGELFF,TGTGCCAGCAGTGTTGCGGGGGAGCTGTTTTTT
-,-,TRBV19,14,TRBJ2-5,CASSNRGAEETQYF,TGTGCCAGTAGTAATCGAGGGGCGGAAGAGACCCAGTACTTC
-,few,TRBV18,14,TRBJ1-1,CASSPGKGNTEAFF,TGTGCCAGCTCACCGGGGAAGGGGAACACTGAAGCTTTCTTT
TRBD1,few,TRBV18,15,TRBJ1-5,CASSPLGQGDQPQHF,TGTGCCAGCTCACCACTGGGCCAGGGGGATCAGCCCCAGCATTTT
TRBD2,-,TRBV27,16,TRBJ2-3,CASSSGTSGSTDTQYF,TGTGCCAGCAGTTCCGGGACTAGCGGTAGCACAGATACGCAGTATTTT
-,once,TRBV18,16,TRBJ2-7,CASSPPGTPSSYEQYF,TGTGCCAGCTCACCCCCCGGGACACCGAGCTCCTACGAGCAGTACTTC
TRBD2,-,TRBV29-1,11,TRBJ2-7,CSVGLAGEQYF,TGCAGCGTCGGACTAGCCGGCGAGCAGTACTTC
TRBD2,-,TRBV29-1,11,TRBJ2-3,CSGAGLDTQYF,TGCAGCGGAGCGGGACTAGATACGCAGTATTTT
-,-,TRBV28,13,TRBJ2-4,CASTTAAKNIQYF,TGTGCCAGCACTACGGCAGCCAAAAACATTCAGTACTTC
TRBD2,-,TRBV6-4,16,TRBJ2-7,CASSDCITAGAPEQYF,TGTGCCAGCAGTGACTGCATCACGGCGGGAGCTCCCGAGCAGTACTTC
-,-,TRBV5-1,16,TRBJ1-3,CASSLAEGLTGNTIYF,TGCGCCAGCAGCTTGGCCGAGGGGCTCACTGGAAACACCATATATTTT
-,-,TRBV7-3,14,TRBJ1-1,CASSGGEAGTEAFF,TGTGCCAGCAGCGGAGGGGAGGCGGGCACTGAAGCTTTCTTT
-,-,TRBV4-2,14,TRBJ2-4,CASSQVGDQNIQYF,TGTGCCAGCAGCCAAGTTGGGGATCAGAACATTCAGTACTTC
-,-,TRBV5-1,15,TRBJ2-2,CASSLEGQGTGELFF,TGCGCCAGCAGCTTGGAGGGTCAGGGGACAGGGGAGCTGTTTTTT
-,-,TRBV5-6,16,TRBJ2-3,CASSRALAVSTDTQYF,TGTGCCAGCAGCCGCGCATTAGCGGTTAGCACAGATACGCAGTATTTT
-,-,TRBV18,15,TRBJ1-4,CASSLQGQPNEKLFF,TGTGCCAGCTCTCTACAGGGTCAACCTAATGAAAAACTGTTTTTT
TRBD2,-,TRBV28,17,TRBJ2-5,CASSLMTSGRRGETQYF,TGTGCCAGCAGTTTAATGACTAGCGGGAGGCGGGGGGAGACCCAGTACTTC
TRBD1,-,TRBV28,14,TRBJ2-5,CASSRQGRAVTQYF,TGTGCCAGCAGTCGACAGGGCCGGGCTGTGACCCAGTACTTC
TRBD1,-,TRBV30,17,TRBJ1-4,CAWSGQGAGLTNEKLFF,TGTGCCTGGAGTGGACAGGGGGCTGGTCTAACTAATGAAAAACTGTTTTTT
TRBD1,-,TRBV5-6,12,TRBJ2-7,CASSQGAYEQYF,TGTGCCAGCAGCCAGGGGGCCTACGAGCAGTACTTC
-,-,TRBV18,13,TRBJ1-2,CASSPGTLYGYTF,TGTGCCAGCTCACCAGGGACCCTGTATGGCTACACCTTC
TRBD1,-,TRBV4-1,15,TRBJ1-5,CASSQYRDRDQPQHF,TGCGCCAGCAGCCAATACCGGGACAGAGATCAGCCCCAGCATTTT
-,-,TRBV18,14,TRBJ2-5,CASSPVPPGETQYF,TGTGCCAGCTCACCCGTACCACCGGGGGAGACCCAGTACTTC
-,-,TRBV28,15,TRBJ1-2,CASSLSAGANYGYTF,TGTGCCAGCAGTTTATCTGCAGGTGCGAACTATGGCTACACCTTC
-,-,TRBV28,12,TRBJ1-1,CASRKTVYEAFF,TGTGCCAGCAGAAAGACAGTTTATGAAGCTTTCTTT
TRBD1,-,TRBV29-1,14,TRBJ2-5,CSVARQGIAETQYF,TGCAGCGTGGCTAGACAGGGAATAGCGGAGACCCAGTACTTC
-,-,TRBV5-1,16,TRBJ2-6,CASSLGDSAGANVLTF,TGCGCCAGCAGCTTGGGGGATTCTGCTGGGGCCAACGTCCTGACTTTC
-,-,TRBV28,14,TRBJ2-5,CASSLEGRRETQYF,TGTGCCAGCAGTTTAGAAGGCCGCCGGGAGACCCAGTACTTC
TRBD1,-,TRBV19,13,TRBJ2-5,CASSLTGGETQYF,TGTGCCAGTAGCTTGACAGGGGGAGAGACCCAGTACTTC
-,-,TRBV5-6,18,TRBJ2-7,CASSLGREPSSVSYEQYF,TGTGCCAGCAGCTTAGGACGGGAGCCCTCTTCCGTATCCTACGAGCAGTACTTC
-,many,TRBV7-9,13,TRBJ1-1,CASSLGQNTEAFF,TGTGCCAGCAGCTTAGGGCAGAACACTGAAGCTTTCTTT
-,-,TRBV7-8,18,TRBJ1-1,CASSLQSSGQIMNTEAFF,TGTGCCAGCAGCTTACAGTCGAGTGGGCAGATTATGAACACTGAAGCTTTCTTT
-,-,TRBV10-3,14,TRBJ1-2,CAISESGGPLGYTF,TGTGCCATCAGTGAGTCCGGGGGGCCCCTAGGCTACACCTTC
-,-,TRBV18,15,TRBJ2-7,CASSPIPDTEYEQYF,TGTGCCAGCTCACCGATTCCCGACACCGAGTACGAGCAGTACTTC
-,-,TRBV5-6,16,TRBJ1-5,CASSLGGVPSNQPQHF,TGTGCCAGCAGCTTGGGGGGAGTCCCTAGCAATCAGCCCCAGCATTTT
TRBD1,-,TRBV27,14,TRBJ2-7,CASSKTGAPYEQYF,TGTGCCAGCAGTAAGACAGGGGCACCCTACGAGCAGTACTTC
-,-,TRBV6-1,14,TRBJ1-3,CASTGAGVGNTIYF,TGTGCCAGCACGGGGGCAGGGGTCGGAAACACCATATATTTT
-,-,TRBV10-3,13,TRBJ2-3,CAIRARREDTQYF,TGTGCCATCAGAGCGAGGCGGGAAGATACGCAGTATTTT
-,-,TRBV30,17,TRBJ2-2,CAWREGITSAGTGELFF,TGTGCCTGGAGGGAGGGGATAACCAGTGCTGGAACCGGGGAGCTGTTTTTT
TRBD1,-,TRBV7-3,13,TRBJ2-1,CASSLQTGNEQFF,TGTGCCAGCAGCTTACAGACAGGGAATGAGCAGTTCTTC
TRBD2,-,TRBV27,24,TRBJ2-5,CASSLPGGQQFILGRSGRRETQYF,TGTGCCAGCAGTTTACCGGGGGGCCAGCAGTTTATTTTGGGCCGAAGCGGGAGGAGGGAGACCCAGTACTTC
-,-,TRBV7-9,14,TRBJ2-5,CASSFFGGQETQYF,TGTGCCAGCAGCTTTTTTGGCGGTCAAGAGACCCAGTACTTC
-,-,TRBV28,13,TRBJ1-1,CASSLLGRPEAFF,TGTGCCAGCAGTTTATTGGGGAGACCTGAAGCTTTCTTT
-,-,TRBV6-6,13,TRBJ2-2,CASSYGGLGELFF,TGTGCCAGCAGTTATGGGGGCCTCGGGGAGCTGTTTTTT
-,-,TRBV4-1,15,TRBJ1-4,CASSPGDTTNEKLFF,TGCGCCAGCAGCCCCGGGGATACAACTAATGAAAAACTGTTTTTT
-,-,TRBV28,15,TRBJ1-5,CASSLSGARNQPQHF,TGTGCCAGCAGTTTATCAGGGGCACGGAATCAGCCCCAGCATTTT
TRBD1,-,TRBV28,14,TRBJ1-5,CASSPRQGPEPQHF,TGTGCCAGCAGTCCCAGACAGGGGCCCGAGCCCCAGCATTTT
-,-,TRBV29-1,11,TRBJ2-7,CSVGLSYEQYF,TGCAGCGTTGGCCTTTCCTACGAGCAGTACTTC
-,-,TRBV4-1,14,TRBJ2-1,CASSPSGSYNEQFF,TGCGCCAGCAGCCCGAGCGGATCCTACAATGAGCAGTTCTTC
-,-,TRBV7-2,15,TRBJ2-7,CASSLGAPINYEQYF,TGTGCCAGCAGCTTAGGGGCCCCGATTAATTACGAGCAGTACTTC
TRBD2,-,TRBV28,14,TRBJ2-7,CASRLSGSSYEQYF,TGTGCCAGCAGACTCAGCGGGAGCTCCTACGAGCAGTACTTC
TRBD2,-,TRBV30,15,TRBJ2-1,CAWILLGGRAHEQFF,TGTGCCTGGATCCTTTTGGGCGGGAGGGCCCATGAGCAGTTCTTC
TRBD1,-,TRBV6-1,16,TRBJ2-1,CASSVSGTGGYNEQFF,TGTGCCAGCAGTGTCTCCGGGACAGGGGGATACAATGAGCAGTTCTTC
-,-,TRBV6-5,15,TRBJ2-7,CASRSAGTPRREQYF,TGTGCCAGCAGGTCCGCCGGGACTCCGCGGCGCGAGCAGTACTTC
-,-,TRBV6-6,14,TRBJ1-2,CASSSGRGSYGYTF,TGTGCCAGCAGCTCCGGCAGGGGAAGCTATGGCTACACCTTC
TRBD1,-,TRBV5-8,15,TRBJ1-2,CASSLTGGFGYGYTF,TGTGCCAGCAGCTTGACAGGGGGTTTTGGTTATGGCTACACCTTC
TRBD1,-,TRBV6-7,15,TRBJ2-1,CASSYPRQGNNEQFF,TGTGCCAGCAGTTACCCCCGACAGGGGAACAATGAGCAGTTCTTC
-,-,TRBV5-1,14,TRBJ2-7,CASSPTPPSYEQYF,TGCGCCAGCAGCCCCACTCCCCCCTCCTACGAGCAGTACTTC
TRBD1,-,TRBV28,15,TRBJ1-5,CASSPTDRGNQPQHF,TGTGCCAGCAGTCCCACGGACAGGGGCAATCAGCCCCAGCATTTT
-,-,TRBV25-1,11,TRBJ2-3,CASSVAGTQYF,TGTGCCAGCAGTGTAGCCGGGACGCAGTATTTT